This T cell receptor beta chain was documented in a study of blood T cells in healthy people across ages (dated by TCRdb to between 2015 and 2017). Broadly, across the study: In model experiments, roughly one uniquely barcoded TCR beta cDNA molecule per two T cells was captured by template switching. Using deep sequencing normalized with unique cDNA molecular identifiers, the study measured how TCR beta repertoire diversity changes with age. Four age groups were formed from the donors: young (average 16 years), middle-aged (more than 35), aged (62) and long-lived (about 80). To avoid experimental bias, donors of different ages were randomly spread across the sequencing lanes. The study analyzed two additional independent replicas of 1 million unique cDNA reads from the same blood draw for two donors, one aged 18 to 30 and one aged 80 or older. The study at large found these results: As age increased, observed TCR beta diversity per million T cells dropped in a roughly linear way, and a significant reduction was already evident by age 40. The percentage of naive T cells measured by flow cytometry correlated strongly with observed TCR beta diversity. The CMV infection status of donors was not known, potentially confounding age-related changes in expanded clonotypes. The long-lived group showed more naive CD4+ T cells, fewer expanded clones and increased TCR diversity than the aged group, suggesting age selection. Total diversity estimates from one million sequenced T cells were considered lower bounds and underestimates. Because profiling used bulk unsorted PBMCs, naive and antigen-experienced compartments could not be compared conclusively.

CDR1 and CDR2 (MNHNY, SVGAGI) derive from the germline V gene (reference sequence). A distance of 6 bases separates the germline ends of V and J, which lose 6 bases and 0 bases respectively. From the cysteine through the phenylalanine, the CDR3 covers 13 amino acids. Only CDR3 DNA is held: 39 bases, read in frame from base 1. The method was 5' RACE. The run used an Illumina HiSeq 2500. A second about 7 to 12 cycle PCR used a sample-barcoded 5' primer and a J-beta primer mix. A template-switch 5' adaptor carrying 12 random nucleotides introduced a unique molecular identifier onto each TCR beta cDNA molecule. At least 3 million CDR3-containing paired-end reads were obtained from each sample. First-strand cDNA synthesis was performed from all RNA using the Mint cDNA synthesis kit, with priming by a TRBC-specific oligonucleotide. All cDNA was treated with uracil-DNA glycosylase and then went through a first 18-cycle PCR with the universal primers M1SS and BC2_uni_R. Per the original workflow: For normalization, 1 million high-quality reads were randomly selected from each sample, with every read carrying a distinct molecular identifier. Instead of being binned into consensus sequences, reads that shared molecular identifiers were thrown out. CDR3 identification, clonotype clustering and error correction used MiTCR with a Q25 quality threshold and the strictest error-elimination algorithm. Lower-bound total TCR beta diversity was estimated with a nonparametric unseen species model using Euler transformation. In TCRdb, the public reads were trimmed at Q25 with fastp and aligned with MiXCR, with productive beta chains retained. Here each entry gathers all rows of one CDR3 protein and keeps the most common genes and DNA. The authors' filters were not applied to this entry. In all, the sample holds about 670,000 distinct CDR3 sequences, and around 52% of those were seen once. The biggest ten clones account for approximately 13% of the sample.

Remarks on this clonotype: No antigen is known for it. No clone much larger than this one lies a single base away; base qualities are absent.

The roughly 42 donors, aged about 6 to 100 years, were systemically healthy Caucasian individuals from Russia. Each donor gave approximately 9.4 milliliters of peripheral blood, drawn into EDTA-treated Vacutainer tubes. Ficoll-Paque density-gradient centrifugation was used to isolate PBMCs, with at least 6 million obtained per sample. Trizol reagent was used to extract total RNA from the PBMCs, yielding at least 5.5 micrograms per sample. For every donor, an aliquot of PBMCs went through flow cytometry to measure the percentages of naive CD45RAhigh/CD27high T cells. This chain is built from TRBV6-6 and TRBJ1-5; no D gene can be assigned with confidence. The sequence was obtained from a woman older than 75 in good health. The sequenced sample consisted of blood. The DNA is as follows: TGTGCCAGCAGACGCCCTAGCAATCAGCCCCAGCATTTT. Translation gives CASRRPSNQPQHF.